Below, 25 T cell receptor beta chains from the same sample are listed, as sequenced in a study of beta chain features in type 1 diabetes. Of the isolated RNA, all was reverse transcribed, and so the sequenced material was expressed TCRB transcripts. Clones were read by immunoSEQ multiplex PCR, and TCRdb kept only the in-frame ones, dropping some. The table has 600,000 or so clones, around an eighth seen once. Whole-study findings and limits: A moderate, significant TCRB CDR3 shortening appeared in type 1 diabetes across four CD4+ subsets.

Their recognized antigens are unknown. The specimen was naive CD4+ T cells from blood. Receptors were obtained from a man aged 18 to 29 with type 1 diabetes.

The genes are TRBV5-8 and TRBJ1-2; D may be TRBD1 (6 bases). Germline V gene sequence: CDR1 SGHTS, CDR2 YDEGEE. The CDR3 covers 11 residues. V shed 10 bases and J shed 3 bases, with 10 bases lying between them. The CDR3 bases are TGTGCCGGGTGGACAGACTATGGCTACACCTTC. This gives the protein CAGWTDYGYTF. The full variable domain, rest sourced from reference TRBV5-8 and TRBJ1-2, is EAGVTQSPTHLIKTRGQQATLRCSPISGHTSVYWYQQALGLGLQFLLWYDEGEERNRGNFPPRFSGRQFPNYSSELNVNALELEDSALYLCAGWTDYGYTFGSGTRLTVV.

A few counts support this clone. The genes are TRBV29-1 and TRBJ1-1; 12 bases line up with TRBD1. Trimming cost V 2 bases and J 8 bases; bases outside gene matches: 6. The CDR3 covers 14 residues. Per the germline V gene, CDR1 is SQVTM and CDR2 is ANQGSEA. The CDR3 reads CSVERDRGLAEAFF. CDR3 nucleotide sequence: TGCAGCGTTGAACGGGACAGGGGGCTTGCGGAAGCTTTCTTT. The complete variable domain, with remaining parts taken from reference TRBV29-1 and TRBJ1-1, reads SAVISQKPSRDICQRGTSLTIQCQVDSQVTMMFWYRQQPGQSLTLIATANQGSEATYESGFVIDKFPISRPNLTFSTLTVSNMSPEDSSIYLCSVERDRGLAEAFFGQGTRLTVV.

In its sample, this clone was seen a few times. The chain carries TRBV29-1 and TRBJ2-3, with a possible D match to TRBD1 (6 bases). V was pared by 4 bases and J by 2 bases, with 19 bases between. The CDR3 spans 16 residues. The germline gives CDR1 SQVTM, CDR2 ANQGSEA. DNA of the CDR3: TGCAGCGTTGCCCGAGGCCAGGGGTCCTACACAGATACGCAGTATTTT. Protein product: CSVARGQGSYTDTQYF.

The chain combines TRBV5-4 with TRBJ2-1; D is uncertain. The CDR3 loop spans 14 amino acids. Per the germline V gene, CDR1 is SGHNT and CDR2 is YYREEE (reference sequence). V lost 1 base to trimming and J lost 0 bases, with 5 bases between them. The CDR3 here is CASSLPRSYNEQFF. The CDR3 nucleotides are TGTGCCAGCAGCTTGCCCCGCTCCTACAATGAGCAGTTCTTC.

V is TRBV5-1 and J is TRBJ2-3, with TRBD1 identical over 9 bases. The CDR3 is 14 amino acids. J gave up 4 bases and V 4 bases, and 4 bases lay outside the gene matches. The germline CDR1 and CDR2 sequences are SGHRS and YFSETQ. Written as DNA, the CDR3 is TGCGCCAGCAGCCTCCGGGACAGGGCAGATACGCAGTATTTT. It codes for CASSLRDRADTQYF. Full variable domain (outside the CDR3, taken from reference TRBV5-1 and TRBJ2-3): KAGVTQTPRYLIKTRGQQVTLSCSPISGHRSVSWYQQTPGQGLQFLFEYFSETQRNKGNFPGRFSGRQFSNSRSEMNVSTLELGDSALYLCASSLRDRADTQYFGPGTRLTVL.

This clone has just a few counts. The V and J genes are TRBV30 and TRBJ1-2; no clear D. The CDR3 is 13 amino acids. V was shortened by 2 bases and J by 7 bases, with 14 bases between the two germline ends. Germline V gives CDR1 GTSNPN, CDR2 SVGIG (reference sequence). CDR3 sequence reads: CAWSPGPKGGYTF. The CDR3 coding sequence is TGTGCCTGGAGTCCAGGCCCAAAGGGTGGCTACACCTTC.

V gene TRBV4-2 combines with J gene TRBJ1-3; D is ambiguous. Germline V gene sequence: CDR1 LGHNA, CDR2 YNFKEQ. V was cut by 0 bases and J by 0 bases, with 12 bases left in between. The CDR3 runs to 17 residues. The CDR3 sequence: CASSQDGRHASGNTIYF. The DNA for the CDR3 is TGTGCCAGCAGCCAAGATGGACGGCATGCCTCTGGAAACACCATATATTTT.

The genes are TRBV30 and TRBJ2-1; 14 bases agree with TRBD2. The CDR3 has 13 residues. Germline assignment: CDR1 GTSNPN and CDR2 SVGIG (reference sequence). After removal of 5 bases from V and 6 bases from J, the junction contained 0 bases not matched to a gene. The DNA of the CDR3 is TGTGCCTGGGGACTAGCGGGAGGCAATGAGCAGTTCTTC. This gives the protein CAWGLAGGNEQFF.

J is TRBJ1-3 and V is TRBV6-6; the D gene is possibly TRBD1 (6 bases). The V and J ends lost 3 bases and 2 bases respectively, with 14 bases between them. CDR3 length: 16 amino acids. Per the germline V gene, CDR1 is MNHNY and CDR2 is SVGAGI (reference sequence). CDR3 protein: CASSYFGDMPGNTIYF. CDR3 DNA: TGTGCCAGCAGTTATTTCGGGGACATGCCTGGAAACACCATATATTTT.

In its sample, this clone was seen a few times. The chain is built from TRBV9 and TRBJ1-2; 9 nucleotides agree with TRBD1. V trimming: 3 bases; J trimming: 6 bases; junction bases outside the gene matches: 9. Germline values: CDR1 SGDLS, CDR2 YYNGEE. This CDR3 comprises 15 residues. In DNA, the CDR3 is TGTGCCAGCAGCGCCGGGACAGGGCGAAGGGATGGCTACACCTTC. Its protein is CASSAGTGRRDGYTF.

The chain couples TRBV28 to TRBJ1-5; D call uncertain. This CDR3 contains 15 residues. V lost 6 bases and J 5 bases, leaving 17 bases between the germline ends. Germline CDR1 is MDHEN and CDR2 is SYDVKM. The CDR3 nucleotides are TGTGCCAGCAGCTATGTTCGGGCAGACGATCAGCCCCAGCATTTT. Translation gives CASSYVRADDQPQHF.

The chain joins TRBV29-1 to TRBJ2-3; the D call may be TRBD1 or TRBD2 (5 bases each). The germline V and J ends were trimmed by 3 bases and 7 bases, with 14 bases remaining between them. This CDR3 comprises 13 residues. The V gene's germline CDR1 is SQVTM and CDR2 ANQGSEA. CDR3 sequence (DNA): TGCAGCGTTGAGGGGGATTCCGTCTATACGCAGTATTTT. Translating gives CSVEGDSVYTQYF.

This rearrangement joins TRBV5-1 to TRBJ2-5, with 7 bases fitting TRBD1. Germline loops: CDR1 SGHRS, CDR2 YFSETQ. This CDR3 has 14 amino acids. The ends lost 7 bases at V and 4 bases at J; junction bases unmatched: 10. CDR3 protein: CASRSTGDRETQYF. The DNA for the CDR3 is TGCGCCAGCCGGAGCACAGGGGACCGAGAGACCCAGTACTTC.

The V gene is TRBV19, the J gene TRBJ2-1; 12 positions agree with TRBD2. V trimming: 5 bases; J trimming: 3 bases; junction bases outside the gene matches: 2. Germline V lookup: CDR1 LNHDA, CDR2 SQIVND (reference sequence). The length of the CDR3 is 15 residues. CDR3 in amino acids: CASSRLAGDYNEQFF. As DNA, the CDR3 is TGTGCCAGTAGTCGACTAGCGGGAGACTACAATGAGCAGTTCTTC.

This clone was counted only a few times. The chain combines TRBV6-1 with TRBJ2-6; a possible D gene is TRBD2 (5 bases). The germline V gene encodes CDR1 MNHNS and CDR2 SASEGT. The V gene lost 0 bases and the J gene lost 4 bases, with 10 bases spanning the gap. This CDR3 has 16 amino acids. CDR3 in amino acids: CASSEAMGSGANVLTF. The CDR3 nucleotides read TGTGCCAGCAGTGAAGCGATGGGGAGCGGGGCCAACGTCCTGACTTTC.

This clone was detected a few times. This rearrangement joins TRBV27 to TRBJ2-1; 11 bases are shared with TRBD2. The CDR3 covers 15 residues. V dropped 3 bases and J dropped 7; count of bases not matched to a gene: 5. CDR1 MNHEY and CDR2 SMNVEV come from the germline V gene (reference sequence). CDR3 protein: CASSFSLAGGNEQFF. CDR3 nucleotide sequence: TGTGCCAGCAGTTTTTCTTTAGCGGGAGGGAATGAGCAGTTCTTC.

CDR3 coding DNA: TGTGCCAGCAGCATCGACAGCTATAATTCACCCCTCCACTTT. Its protein product is CASSIDSYNSPLHF. V and J are TRBV7-3 and TRBJ1-6, with D perhaps TRBD1 (5 bases). In germline, CDR1 is SGHTA, CDR2 FQGTGA. The CDR3 has 14 residues. Between the trimmed V and J ends, which lost 5 bases and 3 bases, there was a span of 8 bases.

The rearrangement links TRBV7-9 to TRBJ2-7; TRBD1 is a possible D gene (6 bases). Germline CDR1 SEHNR, CDR2 FQNEAQ (reference sequence). This CDR3 spans 14 amino acids. V was shortened by 5 bases and J by 2 bases, with 13 bases between the two germline ends. CDR3 region: CASSQKDRPYEQYF. Here the CDR3 DNA reads TGTGCCAGCAGCCAGAAAGACAGGCCCTACGAGCAGTACTTC. Full variable domain (outside the CDR3, taken from reference TRBV7-9 and TRBJ2-7): DTGVSQNPRHKITKRGQNVTFRCDPISEHNRLYWYRQTLGQGPEFLTYFQNEAQLEKSRLLSDRFSAERPKGSFSTLEIQRTEQGDSAMYLCASSQKDRPYEQYFGPGTRLTVT.

The gene calls are TRBV2 and TRBJ2-3; 7 bases fit TRBD1. J lost 3 bases, V lost 5 bases, and 8 bases had no gene match. The germline gives CDR1 SNHLY, CDR2 FYNNEI. CDR3 size: 15 residues. CDR3 coding DNA: TGTGCCAGCAGTTACTCGGGACAGACGACAGATACGCAGTATTTT. This sequence encodes CASSYSGQTTDTQYF.

This chain connects TRBV5-1 to TRBJ2-1; D gene uncertain. The CDR3 runs 14 residues. The V end was cut by 2 bases, the J end by 0 bases, with 6 bases between. Germline CDR1 and CDR2: SGHRS and YFSETQ. The chain's CDR3 is CASSFGSSYNEQFF. CDR3 nucleotides: TGCGCCAGCAGCTTTGGTAGCTCCTACAATGAGCAGTTCTTC.

The gene calls are TRBV27 and TRBJ2-1, with TRBD2 as a possible D gene (5 bases). Looked up from germline, CDR1 is MNHEY and CDR2 is SMNVEV (reference sequence). Trimming shortened V by 6 bases and J by 0 bases, and 12 bases separated the two germline ends. This CDR3 has 15 residues. The CDR3 nucleotides are TGTGCCAGCAGCCCTAGGAGGAGCTCCTACAATGAGCAGTTCTTC. Its protein product is CASSPRRSSYNEQFF.

V gene TRBV19 combines with J gene TRBJ1-2; D is uncertain. Trimming cost V 4 bases and J 6 bases, with 15 bases left between them. The CDR3 extends over 14 amino acids. Germline CDR1 and CDR2: LNHDA and SQIVND (reference sequence). CDR3 DNA sequence: TGTGCCAGTAGTACGAATGGAGGACGGCATGGCTACACCTTC. Translating gives CASSTNGGRHGYTF.

The J gene is TRBJ2-5, the V gene TRBV5-1; tentatively, D is TRBD1 (6 bases). Germline CDR1 is SGHRS and CDR2 is YFSETQ. V dropped 1 base and J dropped 1 base, with 8 bases sitting between them. The CDR3 runs 14 residues. The CDR3 DNA reads TGCGCCAGCAGCTTGAGACAGGCCCAAGAGACCCAGTACTTC. Encoded protein: CASSLRQAQETQYF.

The chain has TRBV29-1 and TRBJ2-7, with D maybe TRBD2 (7 bases). CDR3 length: 14 amino acids. The V and J ends lost 3 bases and 5 bases respectively, with 17 bases between them. The germline V gene has CDR1 SQVTM and CDR2 ANQGSEA. The CDR3 here is CSVDGPGGGDEQYF. The DNA for the CDR3 is TGCAGCGTTGACGGGCCGGGGGGCGGTGACGAGCAGTACTTC.

As concerns this clone: The identical CDR3 is also encoded by other nucleotide sequences in the sample. The V and J genes are TRBV18 and TRBJ2-1; unclear D gene. Trimming took off 6 bases at V and 4 bases at J, with 4 bases between the two ends. The CDR3 covers 11 residues. Germline V lookup: CDR1 KGHSH, CDR2 LQKENI. CDR3 sequence: CASSGYNEQFF. DNA for the CDR3: TGTGCCAGCTCGGGTTACAATGAGCAGTTCTTC.